This TCR beta chain originates from a study of T cell repertoires in cytomegalovirus infection. Looking at the study overall: The authors used CMV epitopes that were HLA-C-restricted (recently identified) and HLA-B-restricted (well studied). Public signatures in TCR beta pointed to CMV infection and matching HLA type. Study-wide findings and caveats: There were carriers of CMV plus the relevant HLA, and cumulative public TCR beta family frequency identified them. Clonotype analysis showed dominance of the ex vivo response by HLA-C-restricted CMV-specific TCR beta clonotypes.

Via MiXCR, TCRdb re-called the reads, giving one row per CDR3 protein. This table holds about 830,000 distinct CDR3 sequences, 32% found once. As concerns this clonotype: Its antigen is as yet unknown.

V was trimmed by 0 bases and J by 10 bases, leaving 16 bases between them. The germline V gene has CDR1 LNHNV and CDR2 YYDKDF (reference sequence). There are 15 residues in the CDR3. This chain links TRBV15 with TRBJ1-3; a weak D match, TRBD1 (6 bases). The sequence was collected from a human donor in good health (CMV status not recorded). Some clones in this sample may be carry-over from other donors' samples. The input for sequencing was cultured CD8+ T cells from PBMCs, taken from culture after CMV antigen stimulation. CDR3 sequence (DNA): TGTGCCACCAGCAGAGATCTGGGGGCCATCGGGACCATATATTTT. This gives the protein CATSRDLGAIGTIYF.